This T cell receptor beta chain was recorded in a study of T cell repertoires in cytomegalovirus infection. TCRdb independently ran MiXCR on the reads; one entry per CDR3 protein. This table has about 330,000 distinct CDR3 sequences, over 7.5% appearing once. This clonotype was picked up many times. V lost 6 bases to trimming and J lost 3 bases; unmatched junction nucleotides: 4. Germline V gives CDR1 SGHVS, CDR2 FQNEAQ. There are 15 residues in the CDR3. V and J are TRBV7-8 and TRBJ2-3, with 12 bases fitting TRBD2. The TCR was taken from a human donor in good health (CMV status not recorded). Some clones in this sample may be carry-over from other donors' samples. Sequencing used PBMCs. CDR3 amino acids: CASSSTSGRTDTQYF. The DNA of the CDR3 is TGTGCCAGCAGTTCTACTAGCGGGAGGACAGATACGCAGTATTTT. Full variable domain (missing parts from reference TRBV7-8 and TRBJ2-3): GAGVSQSPRYKVAKRGQDVALRCDPISGHVSLFWYQQALGQGPEFLTYFQNEAQLDKSGLPSDRFFAERPEGSVSTLKIQRTQQEDSAVYLCASSSTSGRTDTQYFGPGTRLTVL.